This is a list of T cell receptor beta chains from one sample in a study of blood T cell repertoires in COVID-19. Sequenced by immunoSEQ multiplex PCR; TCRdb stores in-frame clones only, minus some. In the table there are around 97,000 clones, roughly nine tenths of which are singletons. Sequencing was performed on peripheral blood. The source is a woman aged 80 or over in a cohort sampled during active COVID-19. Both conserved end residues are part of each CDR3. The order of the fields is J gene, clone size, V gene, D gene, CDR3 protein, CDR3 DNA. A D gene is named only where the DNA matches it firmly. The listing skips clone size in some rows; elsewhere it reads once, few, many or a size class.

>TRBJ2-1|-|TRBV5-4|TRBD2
CASSSGTSASYNEQFF
TGTGCCAGCAGCAGCGGGACTAGCGCTTCCTACAATGAGCAGTTCTTC
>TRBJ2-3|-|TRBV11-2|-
CASSWTASTDTQYF
TGTGCCAGCAGCTGGACAGCTAGCACAGATACGCAGTATTTT
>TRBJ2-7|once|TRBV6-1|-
CASSELREQYF
TGTGCCAGCAGTGAATTGCGCGAGCAGTACTTC
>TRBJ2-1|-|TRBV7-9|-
CASSLALGNEQFF
TGTGCCAGCAGCTTAGCGCTAGGAAATGAGCAGTTCTTC
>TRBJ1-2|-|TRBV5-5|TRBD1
CASSKDRVDGYTF
TGTGCCAGCAGTAAAGACAGGGTCGATGGCTACACCTTC
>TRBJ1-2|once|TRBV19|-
CASMTPPNYGYTF
TGTGCCAGTATGACACCTCCTAACTATGGCTACACCTTC
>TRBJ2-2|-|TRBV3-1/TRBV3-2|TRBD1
CASSHLQGPGELFF
TGTGCCAGCAGCCATTTACAGGGGCCCGGGGAGCTGTTTTTT
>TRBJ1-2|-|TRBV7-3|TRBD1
CASSPSRTGHGYTF
TGTGCCAGCAGCCCCTCCCGGACAGGGCATGGCTACACCTTC
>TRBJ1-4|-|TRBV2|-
CASSERTNEKLFF
TGTGCCAGCAGTGAACGGACTAATGAAAAACTGTTTTTT
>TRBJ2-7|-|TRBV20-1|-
CSAHWDIEQYF
TGCAGTGCTCATTGGGACATCGAGCAGTACTTC
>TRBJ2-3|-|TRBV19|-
CASRGRKGEDTQYF
TGTGCCAGTAGGGGTAGGAAGGGAGAAGATACGCAGTATTTT
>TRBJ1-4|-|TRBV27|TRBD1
CASSLVSTGTGEKLFF
TGTGCCAGCAGTTTAGTGTCGACGGGGACAGGAGAAAAACTGTTTTTT
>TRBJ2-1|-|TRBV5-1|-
CASSLVQTNEQFF
TGCGCCAGCAGCTTGGTCCAGACAAATGAGCAGTTCTTC
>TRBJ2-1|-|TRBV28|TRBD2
CASSPGGTPYNEQFF
TGTGCCAGCAGTCCGGGGGGGACCCCCTACAATGAGCAGTTCTTC
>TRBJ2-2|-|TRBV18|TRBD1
CASSPTGGANTGELFF
TGTGCCAGCTCACCTACAGGGGGCGCGAACACCGGGGAGCTGTTTTTT
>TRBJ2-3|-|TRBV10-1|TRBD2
CASSEKSGGTDTQYF
TGCGCCAGCAGTGAGAAGAGCGGGGGCACAGATACGCAGTATTTT
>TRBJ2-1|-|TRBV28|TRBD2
CASSPWTSGNNEQFF
TGTGCCAGCAGTCCTTGGACTAGCGGGAACAATGAGCAGTTCTTC
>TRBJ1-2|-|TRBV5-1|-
CASSLGGAGDYGYTF
TGCGCCAGCAGCTTGGGAGGTGCGGGGGACTATGGCTACACCTTC
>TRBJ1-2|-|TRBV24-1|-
CATSDPTGPSYGYTF
TGTGCCACCAGTGACCCGACAGGTCCTTCCTATGGCTACACCTTC
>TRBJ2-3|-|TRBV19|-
CASMRGAAGTQYF
TGTGCCAGTATGCGGGGAGCCGCCGGTACGCAGTATTTT
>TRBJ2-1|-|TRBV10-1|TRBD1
CASSESRTGPYNEQFF
TGCGCCAGCAGTGAGTCAAGGACAGGGCCTTACAATGAGCAGTTCTTC
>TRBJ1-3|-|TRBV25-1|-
CASSDWLTAGNTIYF
TGTGCCAGCAGTGACTGGTTGACAGCTGGAAACACCATATATTTT
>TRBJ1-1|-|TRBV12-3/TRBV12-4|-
CASIPGMNTEAFF
TGTGCCAGCATCCCCGGGATGAACACTGAAGCTTTCTTT
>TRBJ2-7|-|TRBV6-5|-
CASTEPPQGSYEQYF
TGTGCCAGCACCGAACCACCCCAGGGCTCCTACGAGCAGTACTTC
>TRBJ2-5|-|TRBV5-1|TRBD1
CASSLREQAGGETQYF
TGCGCCAGCAGCTTAAGGGAGCAGGCAGGGGGAGAGACCCAGTACTTC